This T cell receptor (beta chain) derives from a study of blood T cell repertoires in COVID-19 (dated by TCRdb to the early 2020s). For the study in its entirety: Samples from collaborators originated in the United States, Italy and Spain and spanned both the acute and convalescent phases of COVID-19. The material from the prospective study consisted of cDNA or gDNA derived from T cells, B-cell-depleted T cells, or PBMCs. The dataset comprised deeply sampled blood TCRbeta repertoires from subjects exposed to, actively infected with, or recovered from COVID-19. The repertoires were made available in a free public database intended to serve as a resource for research on the immune response to SARS-CoV-2. The samples were drawn from the first 160 participants of the ongoing ImmuneRACE study and from about 1,200 subjects provided by 6 global collaborators. Nearly every sample came with metadata listing a de-identified subject ID, COVID-19 status, age in years and sex. Where HLA class I and class II types were available, the types were taken from metadata supplied by the sample provider, not from assay-based typing. General findings and caveats noted by the study authors: Clinical and demographic metadata were provided uncurated, with the amount varying by source and participant.

Collaborating institutions collected whole blood in K2EDTA tubes following their own protocols. Collaborator samples were shipped for TCRbeta analysis as frozen whole blood, isolated PBMCs, or DNA extracted from either sample type. Concerning this clone: Its antigen remains unidentified. No clone much larger than this one lies a single base away; base qualities are absent.

The immunoSEQ Assay, a bias-controlled multiplex PCR, was used to amplify TCRbeta CDR3 regions from genomic DNA. For the original study's pipeline: The number of nucleated cells in each sample was estimated by amplification of reference gene primers within the assay. Sequence reads were collapsed and filtered to measure the absolute abundance of every unique TCRbeta CDR3 rearrangement. Productive Simpson clonality was computed per sample as the square root of Simpson's diversity index over productive rearrangements. Drawn from immuneACCESS, this table holds only the in-frame rearrangements with V and J called that TCRdb kept. Clones are partly lost; checked studies trace under half to an unresolved V gene and leave the rest unexplained. D and trimming come from the DNA, and the V and J calls and clone size come from that table. The sample table records about 9,000 clones; 65% to 90% of these occur just once. The ten largest clonotypes hold roughly 8% of the sample.

CDR1 and CDR2, per the germline V gene (reference sequence), are MNHEY and SMNVEV. V ends up 5 bases short and J 7 bases short, with an unmatched junction base count of 14. The CDR3 covers 17 residues, taking in both the cysteine and the phenylalanine. The sequence is cut down to CDR3 DNA, 51 bases in frame from base 1. The sequence derives from a human donor in a cohort sampled during active COVID-19. The V gene is TRBV27 and the J gene is TRBJ2-2, with 9 junctional bases fitting TRBD1. Sample: peripheral blood. Here the CDR3 is given as CASSGGGTGGFGGELFF. The nucleotide sequence is given as TGTGCCAGCAGTGGTGGGGGCACAGGGGGCTTCGGCGGGGAGCTGTTTTTT.